The 5 T cell receptor beta chains listed next were all sequenced from one sample in a study of T cell repertoires in cytomegalovirus infection. TCRdb passed the reads through MiXCR, listing each CDR3 protein once. Here the sample spans fewer than 850,000 distinct CDR3 sequences, 25% to 30% being singletons. No antigen has been identified for these receptors. The sample here was cultured CD8+ T cells from PBMCs, taken from culture after CMV antigen stimulation. These receptor sequences come from a human donor in good health (CMV status not recorded). Some clones in this sample may be carry-over from other donors' samples.

This clonotype is a singleton in its sample. V usage is TRBV15 and J usage is TRBJ2-7, with 12 bases aligning to TRBD2. The length of the CDR3 is 16 residues. The V gene's germline CDR1 is LNHNV and CDR2 YYDKDF (reference sequence). V lost 2 bases to trimming and J lost 5 bases; unmatched junction nucleotides: 7. The CDR3 protein is CATSRIPTSGGNEQYF. The CDR3 DNA follows: TGTGCCACCAGCAGAATCCCGACTAGCGGGGGAAACGAGCAGTACTTC.

The rearrangement joins TRBV6-1 to TRBJ2-3; 8 bases align to TRBD2. The germline V gene has CDR1 MNHNS and CDR2 SASEGT. The length of the CDR3 is 16 residues. V lost 2 bases, J lost 1 base, and 5 bases stayed unmatched. In DNA form, the CDR3 reads TGTGCCAGCAGTGAAATCGGTAGCGGGGGCACAGATACGCAGTATTTT. It is translated as CASSEIGSGGTDTQYF.

V gene TRBV6-6 combines with J gene TRBJ2-6; no definite D call. CDR3 length: 14 amino acids. CDR1 and CDR2 from the germline V gene are MNHNY and SVGAGI (reference sequence). V was clipped by 2 bases and J by 4 bases, with 6 bases between them. CDR3 sequence reads: CASSYGPGANVLTF. The CDR3 DNA reads as TGTGCCAGCAGTTACGGGCCCGGGGCCAACGTCCTGACTTTC.

This clonotype was detected many times. The rearrangement joins TRBV6-2 or TRBV6-3 to TRBJ2-1; D possibly uses TRBD1 or TRBD2 (5 bases each). CDR1 and CDR2 from the germline V gene are MNHEY and SVGEGT. The CDR3 is 16 residues long. The germline V and J ends were trimmed by 8 bases and 1 base, with 18 bases remaining between them. CDR3 loop: CASVRDRPRSYNEQFF. For the CDR3, the DNA is TGTGCCAGCGTTCGGGACCGACCCAGATCCTACAATGAGCAGTTCTTC.

This clonotype came up a few times. The V gene is TRBV6-5, the J gene TRBJ1-2, with TRBD1 as a possible D gene (5 bases). The CDR3 totals 14 residues. CDR1 is MNHEY and CDR2 is SVGAGI in the germline V gene. Between the trimmed V and J ends, which lost 5 bases and 8 bases, there was a span of 18 bases. The CDR3: CASSRGEGPLGYTF. The CDR3 DNA sequence: TGTGCCAGCAGTCGTGGTGAGGGACCATTAGGCTACACCTTC.